The entry below describes one T cell receptor beta chain. The primer mix had 60 Vbeta and 13 Jbeta primers. Measured with immunoSEQ multiplex PCR; TCRdb has only the in-frame clones, and not every one. The table has approximately 190,000 clones, roughly 87% seen once. The sample is drawn from a study of cytomegalovirus exposure and HLA in healthy donors. The material sequenced was PBMCs. The receptor was isolated from a boy aged 2-15 years in good health and CMV-seronegative.

The CDR3 nucleotides read TGTGCCAGCAGTTCCGGGGACACTGAAGCTTTCTTT. This codes for CASSSGDTEAFF. The genes are TRBV6-5 and TRBJ1-1; no firm D call. Germline values: CDR1 MNHEY, CDR2 SVGAGI. Trimming left V 4 bases short and J 3 bases short, with 6 bases between. This CDR3 comprises 12 residues.